This T cell receptor (beta chain) was obtained from a study of beta chain features in type 1 diabetes (dated by TCRdb to 2016 to 2019). A note on the overall study: Patients and healthy donors did not differ in mean age, gender distribution, total cell number or subset yield. A total of around 110,000,000 sorted cells were examined across all samples, and RNA yield correlated strongly with the number of cells per subset. In the study, TCRB repertoires of sorted circulating CD4+ T cell subsets from recently diagnosed type 1 diabetes patients were compared with those of matched healthy donors. Regulatory and stem cell-like memory subsets were isolated from only 8 patients and roughly eight healthy donors, whereas naive and central memory subsets came from all 28 donors.

The entire amount of isolated RNA was reverse transcribed using the High Capacity cDNA Reverse Transcription Kit, so the sequenced TCRB transcripts were expressed ones. Naive, central memory and regulatory T cell samples underwent deep immunoSEQ sequencing, averaging approximately 3.5 million total reads per sample. Sorted cells were lysed in RLT buffer, and RNA was extracted using DNase-treated RNeasy Micro or Mini kits according to cell number. To prevent cross-contamination, each cell subset was processed individually, whereas patient and healthy donor samples were processed jointly. The immunoSEQ multiplex PCR was used to amplify TCRB sequences from cDNA, yielding 87-bp fragments that span the CDR3 region. The amplicons were sequenced using the Illumina HiSeq platform. The paper's data handling went like this. Synthetic template baselines were used to correct PCR bias computationally, reads within Hamming distance 2 were collapsed together, and singletons that could not be merged were discarded. By aligning reads against IMGT, V, D and J genes, CDR3 length, and insertions or deletions at six rearrangement sites were assigned. Within each subset, clonotype counts were normalized to sorted cell number, and only after that were true diversity and Gini coefficients computed with the tcR R package. The overlap coefficient, calculated on TCRB nucleotide sequences, was used to measure repertoire sharing. As a proxy for the pre-selection repertoire, out-of-frame TCRB sequences from naive cells were analyzed. The clones in this table, taken by TCRdb from immuneACCESS, are in-frame only. Not every clone is retained; where verified, under half of the shortfall comes from an unresolved V gene, and the cause of the rest is unknown. That table gives V, J and clone size, and the DNA gave D and trimming. The sample table shows around 450,000 clones, and about an eighth are seen once. Over 0.035% of the sample is taken by the ten largest.

In its sample, this clone was seen a few times. The antigen it recognizes is unknown. Base qualities are missing; no much larger clone stands one base away. The paper as a whole reports these results and caveats: Type 1 diabetes patients showed a moderate but significant shortening of TCRB CDR3 length in all four CD4+ subsets. Because small numbers of individuals were included in the HLA sub-analyses, any influence of HLA type on TCRB rearrangement was left unresolved. Because cDNA was sequenced instead of genomic DNA, activated cells with high expression could be over-represented, although the groups did not differ in activation or CD3 levels. PCR may preferentially amplify shorter templates, but because patient and control samples were amplified and corrected together, any resulting skew would affect both groups equally. Naive, central memory and regulatory TCRB repertoires appeared to be more similar among patients than among healthy donors. Patients with type 1 diabetes made fewer insertions and deleted more nucleotides at VDJ recombination sites, implying thymic rearrangement abnormalities.

Reading from cysteine to phenylalanine, the CDR3 counts 12 amino acids. CDR3 DNA only is kept here, 36 bases in frame from base 1. Based on the germline V gene, the CDR1 and CDR2 sequences are SQVTM and ANQGSEA. V lost 4 bases and J lost 4 bases; the stretch between them is 10 bases long. A single peripheral blood draw of about 116 mL on average was collected from each donor into heparinised tubes. A BD FACSAria II and a panel including CD45RO, CCR7, CD25, CD127, CD95 and CD27 were used to sort naive, central memory, regulatory and stem cell-like memory CD4+ T cells. All sorted populations exceeded 95% purity. PBMCs were separated immediately by Lymphoprep density gradient centrifugation and were stained directly, without being cultured. So that batch effects would be minimized, each experiment stained and sorted samples in pairs, pairing one healthy donor with one patient.

This clonotype was sampled from a woman under 30 in good health. The chain is encoded by TRBV29-1 joined to TRBJ2-5, and TRBD1 may be the D gene, going by 6 matching bases. The specimen was naive CD4+ T cells from blood. The cell subset or site label, as the study defines it: true naive CD4+ T cells. The CDR3 reads CSVGRGTETQYF. The nucleotides read TGCAGCGTTGGAAGGGGGACAGAGACCCAGTACTTC. The full variable domain, completed from the reference TRBV29-1 and TRBJ2-5 proteins outside the CDR3, reads SAVISQKPSRDICQRGTSLTIQCQVDSQVTMMFWYRQQPGQSLTLIATANQGSEATYESGFVIDKFPISRPNLTFSTLTVSNMSPEDSSIYLCSVGRGTETQYFGPGTRLLVL.